This TCR beta chain was identified in a study of post-analysis software for immune sequencing data. This clonotype was found a few times. No antigen is known for it. Tagging with unique molecular identifiers was a feature of the TCR beta cDNA libraries. TCRdb processed the PCR reads anew with MiXCR; each CDR3 protein has one entry. The sample records around 500,000 distinct CDR3 sequences, 34% being singletons. Germline V gene lookup returns CDR1 MDHEN and CDR2 SYDVKM. J was trimmed by 3 bases and V by 8 bases; bases with no gene match: 14. This CDR3 comprises 16 residues. Study-wide points: TRBV5-6, TRBV5-1 and TRBV20-1 were among a handful of TRBV segments more frequent in patients than controls.

The chain combines TRBV28 with TRBJ2-5, with 8 bases lining up with TRBD2. Material for sequencing was blood. The receptor's source is a girl aged 2-17 years with multiple sclerosis. This CDR3 reads CASYGSAGGPKETQYF. The CDR3, as DNA: TGTGCCAGCTACGGGTCCGCGGGGGGCCCAAAAGAGACCCAGTACTTC.